This passage covers 26 T cell receptor beta chains from one sample sequenced in a study of blood T cell repertoires in COVID-19. TCRdb's copy holds only in-frame clones and misses some; the assay was immunoSEQ multiplex PCR. The sample contains about 270,000 clones, 80% to 90% of which appear only once. The material sequenced was PBMCs or T cells enriched from blood (not recorded which). These TCRs come from a woman under 40 with acute COVID-19.

This sequence joins TRBV24-1 and TRBJ2-3, with D tentatively TRBD2 (6 bases). The CDR3 contains 16 residues. CDR1 is KGHDR, CDR2 SFDVKD, per germline. Trimming shortened V by 3 bases and J by 4 bases, and 16 bases separated the two germline ends. This CDR3 is CATSDPGLGVADTQYF. For the CDR3, the DNA is TGTGCCACCAGTGATCCGGGACTGGGGGTCGCAGATACGCAGTATTTT.

The chain has TRBV10-3 and TRBJ1-1, with 7 nucleotides matching TRBD1. V lost 10 bases to trimming and J lost 7 bases; unmatched junction nucleotides: 9. This CDR3 region has 12 residues. Germline CDR1 reads ENHRY; CDR2 reads SYGVKD. The CDR3 region is CATAQGYLEAFF. The CDR3 bases are TGTGCCACCGCACAGGGGTACCTTGAAGCTTTCTTT.

The rearrangement joins TRBV6-6 to TRBJ1-3; TRBD1 matches 7 bases. With 5 bases clipped from V and 0 bases from J, the junction kept 10 bases outside the gene matches. Germline V gives CDR1 MNHNY, CDR2 SVGAGI (reference sequence). This CDR3 has 17 residues. The CDR3 nucleotides are TGTGCCAGCAGTCCAAGGGGGCCGGATAGCTCTGGAAACACCATATATTTT. Encoded protein: CASSPRGPDSSGNTIYF.

V and J are TRBV28 and TRBJ2-1; 8 positions agree with TRBD2. Germline V CDR1 and CDR2: MDHEN, SYDVKM. The CDR3 totals 17 residues. V gave up 1 base and J gave up 0 bases; unmatched junction bases: 5. The CDR3 DNA follows: TGTGCCAGCAGTTTATTCACTAGCGGCCCCTCCTACAATGAGCAGTTCTTC. Translation: CASSLFTSGPSYNEQFF.

The chain has TRBV4-1 and TRBJ1-1; weak D call: TRBD1 (6 bases). V lost 2 bases, J lost 4 bases, and 14 bases lay in between. CDR1 is MGHRA and CDR2 is YSYEKL in the germline V gene. This CDR3 has 15 amino acids. In DNA, the CDR3 is TGCGCCAGCAGCCAAACGGGACAACAGGGCACTGAAGCTTTCTTT. Its protein product is CASSQTGQQGTEAFF.

The V and J genes are TRBV27 and TRBJ2-7; 8 bases agree with TRBD2. Trimming removed 5 bases from V and 2 bases from J; junction bases left unmatched: 11. The CDR3 runs to 16 residues. Germline assignment: CDR1 MNHEY and CDR2 SMNVEV (reference sequence). The CDR3 bases are TGTGCCAGCAGTCGTACTCTGACTAGCGCTGCCTACGAGCAGTACTTC. Translated: CASSRTLTSAAYEQYF.

The chain recombines TRBV2 with TRBJ2-2; the match to TRBD2 covers 13 bases. Unmatched junction bases numbered 2, after V lost 7 bases and J lost 3 bases. CDR3 length: 15 amino acids. Germline lookup yields CDR1 SNHLY and CDR2 FYNNEI. The CDR3 protein is CASTGLAGDTGELFF. The CDR3 region has the DNA TGTGCCAGCACTGGACTAGCGGGAGACACCGGGGAGCTGTTTTTT.

The gene calls are TRBV25-1 and TRBJ1-4; D ambiguous. From germline, CDR1 is MGHDK and CDR2 SYGVNS. The CDR3 has 13 residues. The germline V and J ends were trimmed by 4 bases and 3 bases, with 6 bases remaining between them. This CDR3 is CASSGGANEKLFF. In DNA form, the CDR3 reads TGTGCCAGCAGTGGGGGAGCTAATGAAAAACTGTTTTTT.

The chain employs TRBV29-1 and TRBJ2-1; 7 bases agree with TRBD2. CDR3 length: 14 residues. Germline loops: CDR1 SQVTM, CDR2 ANQGSEA. The V gene end was trimmed by 3 bases and the J gene end by 4 bases; junction bases not matched to a gene: 6. The CDR3 protein is CSVERGSDYNEQFF. The CDR3 DNA is TGCAGCGTTGAGCGGGGGTCGGATTACAATGAGCAGTTCTTC.

This sequence joins TRBV5-4 and TRBJ1-6; D call uncertain. The ends were cut back, 4 bases at V and 7 bases at J, with 18 bases in the middle. In germline, CDR1 is SGHNT, CDR2 YYREEE (reference sequence). CDR3 length: 16 amino acids. As DNA, the CDR3 is TGTGCCAGCAGCATATCTGATTGGGAGGGAAATTCACCCCTCCACTTT. Its protein is CASSISDWEGNSPLHF.

The chain couples TRBV5-1 to TRBJ2-1, with 11 bases matching TRBD2. CDR3 length: 15 amino acids. The germline CDR1 and CDR2 sequences are SGHRS and YFSETQ. The V and J ends lost 8 bases and 3 bases, in that order; junction bases with no gene match: 7. The CDR3 protein is CASKAGTSGYNEQFF. The CDR3 nucleotides read TGCGCCAGTAAGGCCGGGACTAGCGGCTACAATGAGCAGTTCTTC.

The rearrangement uses TRBV24-1 and TRBJ2-5, with D possibly being TRBD1 (5 bases). CDR3 length: 15 residues. Per the germline V gene, CDR1 is KGHDR and CDR2 is SFDVKD. Trimming cost V 0 bases and J 5 bases, with 12 bases left between them. The CDR3 nucleotides are TGTGCCACCAGTGATTTGACCAGGGTGGGGGAGACCCAGTACTTC. Protein product: CATSDLTRVGETQYF.

V is TRBV4-1 and J is TRBJ2-7; tentatively, D is TRBD2 (6 bases). V lost 1 base and J lost 3, with 13 bases in between. The CDR3 contains 15 residues. The germline V gene encodes CDR1 MGHRA and CDR2 YSYEKL. CDR3 amino acids: CASSQVPGTYYEQYF. For the CDR3, the DNA is TGCGCCAGCAGCCAAGTACCAGGGACTTACTACGAGCAGTACTTC.

The chain uses TRBV6-5 and TRBJ2-1, with 9 bases aligning to TRBD2. CDR3 size: 14 residues. CDR1 and CDR2 from the germline V gene are MNHEY and SVGAGI. Trimming at V came to 8 bases and at J to 3 bases, leaving 5 bases not matched to a gene. The CDR3 DNA reads as TGTGCCAGCGTGGCGGGAGGGTACTACAATGAGCAGTTCTTC. This codes for CASVAGGYYNEQFF.

The genes are TRBV4-1 and TRBJ2-2; D gene ambiguous. Deletions cut 0 bases from V and 0 bases from J, with 11 bases between. Germline V gives CDR1 MGHRA, CDR2 YSYEKL. The CDR3 sequence is 17 residues long. CDR3 residues: CASSQDRSGTNTGELFF. The CDR3 coding sequence is TGCGCCAGCAGCCAAGATAGGTCGGGTACGAACACCGGGGAGCTGTTTTTT.

In its sample, this clone was seen once. The V call is TRBV11-2, the J call TRBJ2-7, with D possibly being TRBD2 (6 bases). Per the germline V gene, CDR1 is SGHAT and CDR2 is FQNNGV. The CDR3 consists of 15 residues. V lost 5 bases to trimming and J lost 1 base, with 15 bases between them. As DNA, the CDR3 is TGTGCCAGCAGCGTAGTCGGGGGACTTTCCTACGAGCAGTACTTC. Translated, it gives CASSVVGGLSYEQYF.

This rearrangement joins TRBV9 to TRBJ2-2, with 7 bases fitting TRBD2. CDR3 length equals 17 residues. J was trimmed by 4 bases and V by 0 bases; bases with no gene match: 9. Germline CDR1 SGDLS, CDR2 YYNGEE. The CDR3 spells CASSVERGSSGTGELFF. The CDR3 DNA follows: TGTGCCAGCAGCGTAGAACGCGGGAGTAGTGGCACCGGGGAGCTGTTTTTT.

This chain's CDR3 is CATSDFSGNTDTQYF. The CDR3 DNA reads as TGTGCCACCAGTGATTTTAGCGGGAACACAGATACGCAGTATTTT. The chain links TRBV24-1 to TRBJ2-3; 8 nucleotides line up with TRBD2. CDR3 length: 15 residues. CDR1 is KGHDR, CDR2 SFDVKD, per germline. The V and J ends lost 1 base and 2 bases, in that order; junction bases with no gene match: 1.

This sequence joins TRBV5-5 and TRBJ2-5; tentative D call: TRBD1 (7 bases). V lost 0 bases, J lost 4 bases, and 13 bases lay in between. CDR1 and CDR2 (germline): SGHKS, YYEKEE (reference sequence). CDR3 length: 15 residues. CDR3 amino acids: CASSLVPGGRETQYF. The CDR3 nucleotides are TGTGCCAGCAGCTTGGTGCCAGGGGGGCGAGAGACCCAGTACTTC. Supplemented by reference TRBV5-5 and TRBJ2-5, the full variable domain reads DAGVTQSPTHLIKTRGQQVTLRCSPISGHKSVSWYQQVLGQGPQFIFQYYEKEERGRGNFPDRFSARQFPNYSSELNVNALLLGDSALYLCASSLVPGGRETQYFGPGTRLLVL.

The chain combines TRBV4-1 with TRBJ2-1; D perhaps matches TRBD1 (5 bases). Germline V gene sequence: CDR1 MGHRA, CDR2 YSYEKL. The ends were cut back, 2 bases at V and 4 bases at J, with 15 bases in the middle. This CDR3 is built from 16 residues. CDR3 amino acids: CASSQQPNDRYNEQFF. CDR3 bases: TGCGCCAGCAGCCAACAACCTAATGACAGATACAATGAGCAGTTCTTC.

V and J are TRBV19 and TRBJ1-5, with D perhaps TRBD1 (5 bases). This CDR3 is 17 amino acids long. With 0 bases removed from V and 4 bases from J, the gap between germline ends came to 16 bases. CDR1 is LNHDA and CDR2 is SQIVND in the germline V gene (reference sequence). CDR3 in amino acids: CASSIDSLLTENQPQHF. CDR3 coding DNA: TGTGCCAGTAGTATAGATTCTTTGTTGACAGAAAATCAGCCCCAGCATTTT.

The rearrangement uses TRBV7-3 and TRBJ2-1, with 7 bases that match TRBD2. V shed 4 bases, J shed 8 bases, and the junction held 14 bases outside the gene matches. Germline loops: CDR1 SGHTA, CDR2 FQGTGA. The CDR3 has 16 amino acids. The CDR3 DNA reads as TGTGCCAGCAGCTATAGACTTGAGCGGGGTTCGGATGAGCAGTTCTTC. Translating it yields CASSYRLERGSDEQFF.

The rearrangement links TRBV7-2 to TRBJ2-3, with TRBD1 as a possible D gene (6 bases). This CDR3 has 14 residues. V was cut by 5 bases and J by 5 bases, with 14 bases left in between. CDR1 and CDR2 from the germline V gene are SGHTA and FQGNSA. CDR3 region: CASSPRGQQDTQYF. CDR3 sequence (DNA): TGTGCCAGCAGCCCCCGGGGACAACAAGATACGCAGTATTTT.

The rearrangement links TRBV11-2 to TRBJ2-7; 10 bases are a match to TRBD1. Germline V CDR1 and CDR2: SGHAT, FQNNGV. This CDR3 is 14 amino acids long. J gave up 2 bases and V 4 bases, and 2 bases lay outside the gene matches. The CDR3 loop is CASSYGQGAYEQYF. As DNA, the CDR3 is TGTGCCAGCAGCTACGGACAGGGGGCCTACGAGCAGTACTTC.

This rearrangement joins TRBV5-1 to TRBJ1-2, with D unresolved. Trimming shortened V by 2 bases and J by 0 bases, and 8 bases separated the two germline ends. The CDR3 is 14 amino acids. The germline V gene has CDR1 SGHRS and CDR2 YFSETQ. CDR3 sequence (DNA): TGCGCCAGCAGCTTATCGGACTCTAACTATGGCTACACCTTC. Amino acids: CASSLSDSNYGYTF.

In its sample, this clone was seen once. V usage is TRBV3-1 (or the pseudogene TRBV3-2) and J usage is TRBJ1-5; D unclear. The CDR3 length is 13 residues. V dropped 1 base and J dropped 10 bases, with 11 bases sitting between them. Germline V gene data show CDR1 as LGHDT and CDR2 as YNNKEL (reference sequence). In nucleotides, the CDR3 is TGTGCCAGCAGCCAAGTTCCCGACAACCCCCAGCATTTT. Residues: CASSQVPDNPQHF.